These 7 T cell receptor beta chains were sequenced from one sample in a study of CD8+ T cells in alopecia areata. The treatment here: oral pan-JAK inhibitor, 5-10 mg twice daily. TCR sequencing used cDNA made by reverse transcription of extracted RNA. Produced via immunoSEQ multiplex PCR; TCRdb's table is partial and in-frame only. This sample has about 190,000 clones; 50% to 60% occur once, and the top ten carry roughly 0.71%. The sequencing here drew on CD4+ T cells sorted from blood, taken at week 4, from a patient treated with tofacitinib. These receptors all stem from a human donor with alopecia areata.

This chain joins TRBV13 and TRBJ2-7, with D possibly called TRBD1 or TRBD2 (5 bases each). Germline V lookup: CDR1 PRHDT, CDR2 FYEKMQ (reference sequence). The CDR3 has 13 residues. Between the trimmed V and J ends, which lost 0 bases and 5 bases, there was a span of 8 bases. This CDR3 is CASSLGGVHEQYF. CDR3 coding DNA: TGTGCCAGCAGCTTAGGGGGGGTCCACGAGCAGTACTTC.

The chain employs TRBV5-1 and TRBJ2-3; D is possibly TRBD1 or TRBD2 (5 bases each). V lost 4 bases and J lost 0, with 9 bases in between. Germline loops: CDR1 SGHRS, CDR2 YFSETQ. The CDR3 is made up of 14 amino acids. The CDR3 spells CASSMGPSTDTQYF. CDR3 sequence (DNA): TGCGCCAGCAGCATGGGACCAAGCACAGATACGCAGTATTTT. Full variable domain (outside the CDR3, taken from reference TRBV5-1 and TRBJ2-3): KAGVTQTPRYLIKTRGQQVTLSCSPISGHRSVSWYQQTPGQGLQFLFEYFSETQRNKGNFPGRFSGRQFSNSRSEMNVSTLELGDSALYLCASSMGPSTDTQYFGPGTRLTVL.

The rearrangement links TRBV5-6 to TRBJ1-1; D remains unclear. There are 17 residues in the CDR3. Germline loops: CDR1 SGHDT, CDR2 YYEEEE. Trimming removed 0 bases at V and 0 bases at J, with 15 bases between. CDR3 sequence (DNA): TGTGCCAGCAGCTTGGCCCAGTTGACACGTTTGAACACTGAAGCTTTCTTT. This encodes CASSLAQLTRLNTEAFF.

The V and J genes are TRBV30 and TRBJ2-5, with D maybe TRBD2 (5 bases). V shed 1 base and J shed 2 bases, with 8 bases lying between them. The CDR3 loop spans 13 amino acids. Germline V gene data show CDR1 as GTSNPN and CDR2 as SVGIG (reference sequence). The CDR3 here is CAWSDGLQETQYF. CDR3 in DNA: TGTGCCTGGAGTGACGGACTGCAAGAGACCCAGTACTTC. Full variable domain (remainder filled in from reference TRBV30 and TRBJ2-5): SQTIHQWPATLVQPVGSPLSLECTVEGTSNPNLYWYRQAAGRGLQLLFYSVGIGQISSEVPQNLSASRPQDRQFILSSKKLLLSDSGFYLCAWSDGLQETQYFGPGTRLLVL.

The chain uses TRBV30 and TRBJ2-2, with D possibly being TRBD1 (6 bases). The CDR3 consists of 14 residues. Germline CDR1 is GTSNPN and CDR2 is SVGIG (reference sequence). V was pared by 5 bases and J by 2 bases, with 12 bases between. CDR3 coding DNA: TGTGCCTGGTTCTCCGGGACAAACACCGGGGAGCTGTTTTTT. It encodes CAWFSGTNTGELFF. Full variable domain (missing parts from reference TRBV30 and TRBJ2-2): SQTIHQWPATLVQPVGSPLSLECTVEGTSNPNLYWYRQAAGRGLQLLFYSVGIGQISSEVPQNLSASRPQDRQFILSSKKLLLSDSGFYLCAWFSGTNTGELFFGEGSRLTVL.

The chain is built from TRBV6-4 and TRBJ1-4, with D perhaps TRBD1 (5 bases). CDR1 and CDR2 from the germline V gene are MRHNA and SNTAGT. V lost 6 bases to trimming and J lost 5 bases, with 16 bases between them. The CDR3 spans 15 residues. This chain's CDR3 is CASRVTARDNEKLFF. CDR3 nucleotides: TGTGCCAGCAGAGTGACCGCCAGGGACAATGAAAAACTGTTTTTT.

The rearrangement joins TRBV29-1 to TRBJ2-5; 15 bases line up with TRBD2. The V segment lost 5 bases and the J segment 2 bases; nucleotides outside the gene matches: 6. Germline CDR1 SQVTM, CDR2 ANQGSEA. The CDR3 covers 16 residues. CDR3 bases: TGCAGCGTTTCGGGACTAGCGGGGGGAATTCAAGAGACCCAGTACTTC. Amino acid sequence: CSVSGLAGGIQETQYF. Full variable domain (outside the CDR3, taken from reference TRBV29-1 and TRBJ2-5): SAVISQKPSRDICQRGTSLTIQCQVDSQVTMMFWYRQQPGQSLTLIATANQGSEATYESGFVIDKFPISRPNLTFSTLTVSNMSPEDSSIYLCSVSGLAGGIQETQYFGPGTRLLVL.